This entry lists 10 T cell receptor beta chains sequenced from one sample in a study of T-cell reconstitution after alpha-beta-depleted transplantation in children. The TCRbeta library was prepared with unique molecular identifiers. In TCRdb, the PCR reads were re-called with MiXCR into one record per CDR3 protein. The data contain almost 500,000 distinct CDR3 sequences, around 13% of them singletons. Here the sequenced sample was PBMCs from the stem cell graft donor, taken from the stem cell graft. The receptors come from a human donor who donated a stem cell graft to a child with combined immunodeficiency.

The genes are TRBV12-5 and TRBJ1-5; D is uncertain. Germline loops: CDR1 LGHNT, CDR2 FRNRAP. The CDR3 spans 13 residues. The ends were cut back, 3 bases at V and 0 bases at J, with 3 bases in the middle. CDR3 protein: CASGFDSNQPQHF. CDR3 nucleotides: TGTGCTAGTGGTTTCGATAGCAATCAGCCCCAGCATTTT.

V is TRBV11-2 and J is TRBJ2-5, with D tentatively TRBD1 (6 bases). CDR1 and CDR2 from the germline V gene are SGHAT and FQNNGV. V dropped 5 bases and J dropped 0 bases, with 16 bases sitting between them. The CDR3 length is 16 residues. For the CDR3, the DNA is TGTGCCAGCAGCCCTATCGACAGGAGGCACCAAGAGACCCAGTACTTC. Its protein product is CASSPIDRRHQETQYF.

This clonotype appeared many times. The chain joins TRBV20-1 to TRBJ2-5; TRBD1 matches at 7 bases. The germline V gene has CDR1 DFQATT and CDR2 SNEGSKA (reference sequence). V lost 5 bases and J lost 8; bases outside the gene matches: 17. This CDR3 has 15 amino acids. CDR3 protein: CSAPNPQGIQRTQYF. DNA of the CDR3: TGCAGTGCTCCCAACCCACAGGGGATACAGAGAACCCAGTACTTC.

This clonotype was counted only a few times. In DNA form, the CDR3 reads TGTGCCAGCAGCTTAGCGGCGAAGGGACACCAGCATTTT. Amino acid sequence: CASSLAAKGHQHF. V is TRBV7-2 and J is TRBJ1-5, with a possible D match to TRBD1 (6 bases). Germline lookup yields CDR1 SGHTA and CDR2 FQGNSA. This CDR3 has 13 residues. V dropped 0 bases and J dropped 12 bases, with 12 bases sitting between them.

This clonotype has more than one count but fewer than ten. This chain uses TRBV7-3 with TRBJ2-3; D possibly corresponds to TRBD2 (5 bases). The CDR3 has 13 residues. In germline, CDR1 is SGHTA, CDR2 FQGTGA. V dropped 4 bases and J dropped 6 bases, with 11 bases sitting between them. CDR3 amino acids: CASSSIAPDTQYF. CDR3 in DNA: TGTGCCAGCAGCTCTATAGCGCCGGATACGCAGTATTTT.

This clonotype was observed many times. The rearrangement joins TRBV25-1 to TRBJ2-5, with 7 bases matching TRBD1. The junction had 24 bases not matched to a gene; V was cut back by 4 bases and J by 4 bases. The CDR3 totals 20 residues. The V gene's germline CDR1 is MGHDK and CDR2 SYGVNS. In DNA, the CDR3 is TGTGCCAGCAGTGCCGAATCGATCGGGGTCCCACCGGGACAGCGAGAGACCCAGTACTTC. This gives the protein CASSAESIGVPPGQRETQYF.

This clonotype was recorded many times. The genes are TRBV5-5 and TRBJ2-1; D is unresolved. The length of the CDR3 is 13 residues. V lost 4 bases to trimming and J lost 3 bases, with 8 bases between them. Per the germline V gene, CDR1 is SGHKS and CDR2 is YYEKEE (reference sequence). This CDR3 is CASSPMYYNEQFF. CDR3 coding DNA: TGTGCCAGCAGCCCGATGTACTACAATGAGCAGTTCTTC.

In this sample, this clonotype turned up a few times. The V gene is TRBV19, the J gene TRBJ2-7; 7 bases align to TRBD1. CDR1 and CDR2 from the germline V gene are LNHDA and SQIVND (reference sequence). Germline trimming cut 7 bases from V and 0 bases from J; bases unmatched to any gene: 6. The CDR3 covers 14 residues. The CDR3 DNA reads as TGTGCCAGTATTAGGGACAGAAACTCCTACGAGCAGTACTTC. Its translation: CASIRDRNSYEQYF. The entire variable domain, with the rest obtained from reference TRBV19 and TRBJ2-7, is as follows: DGGITQSPKYLFRKEGQNVTLSCEQNLNHDAMYWYRQDPGQGLRLIYYSQIVNDFQKGDIAEGYSVSREKKESFPLTVTSAQKNPTAFYLCASIRDRNSYEQYFGPGTRLTVT.

In this sample, this clonotype turned up many times. This chain connects TRBV7-8 to TRBJ2-7, with D unclear. The CDR3 is 12 residues long. Germline values: CDR1 SGHVS, CDR2 FQNEAQ. V was clipped by 3 bases and J by 6 bases, with 9 bases between them. In DNA, the CDR3 is TGTGCCAGCAGCTTTAATGAAGGCGAGCAGTACTTC. Translating it yields CASSFNEGEQYF.

This clonotype was counted between two and nine times. CDR3 amino acids: CAITSGSFHEQYF. In nucleotides, the CDR3 is TGTGCCATCACTAGCGGGAGTTTCCACGAGCAGTACTTC. The chain links TRBV10-3 to TRBJ2-7; TRBD2 matches 10 bases. Germline V gene data show CDR1 as ENHRY and CDR2 as SYGVKD. J lost 5 bases, V lost 7 bases, and 5 bases had no gene match. The length of the CDR3 is 13 residues.